This is a list of T cell receptor beta chains from one sample in a study of a mutant IDH1 vaccine in newly diagnosed glioma. Here immunoSEQ multiplex PCR was the method, and the copy in TCRdb shows in-frame clones only, minus some. The sample has tens of thousands of clones, roughly 85% seen once. The specimen was PBMCs, collected from a glioma patient treated with radiotherapy, temozolomide or both. All receptors come from a woman between 45 and 65 years old with glioma. The CDR3 runs from the conserved cysteine through the conserved F or W. A D gene is named only where the DNA matches it firmly. Clone size, where shown, is once, few, many, or a class for clones that have expanded.

j_gene	d_gene	abundance	v_gene	CDR3aa	CDR3nt
TRBJ2-7	-	-	TRBV5-4	CASSFGSSYEQYF	TGTGCCAGCAGCTTTGGCAGCTCCTACGAGCAGTACTTC
TRBJ2-2	TRBD2	-	TRBV9	CASIGEGGELFF	TGTGCCAGCATTGGGGAGGGCGGGGAGCTGTTTTTT
TRBJ1-5	TRBD1	once	TRBV19	CASSATGTGGRPQHF	TGTGCCAGTAGTGCCACCGGGACAGGGGGAAGACCCCAGCATTTT
TRBJ2-1	-	-	TRBV6-1	CASSERGGASYNEQFF	TGTGCCAGCAGTGAAAGGGGGGGCGCTTCCTACAATGAGCAGTTCTTC
TRBJ2-5	-	-	TRBV12-5	CALLGGKETQYF	TGTGCCCTTTTAGGGGGGAAAGAGACCCAGTACTTC
TRBJ2-1	-	once	TRBV9	CASSVDPGSSYNEQFF	TGTGCCAGCAGCGTAGATCCCGGAAGCTCCTACAATGAGCAGTTCTTC
TRBJ1-1	-	-	TRBV6-6	CASRRIDGGDTEAFF	TGTGCCAGCAGAAGGATCGACGGAGGGGACACTGAAGCTTTCTTT
TRBJ1-2	TRBD1	-	TRBV11-3	CASSHPGQGADYGYTF	TGTGCCAGCAGCCATCCGGGACAGGGGGCCGACTATGGCTACACCTTC
TRBJ2-5	-	-	TRBV7-9	CASSRGGGQETQYF	TGTGCCAGCAGCCGAGGGGGTGGCCAAGAGACCCAGTACTTC
TRBJ1-1	-	-	TRBV4-3	CASSQSQGYEAFF	TGCGCCAGCAGCCAATCCCAGGGTTATGAAGCTTTCTTT
TRBJ2-5	TRBD2	once	TRBV10-3	CAISTTSGVVTQYF	TGTGCCATCAGCACGACTAGCGGGGTGGTGACCCAGTACTTC
TRBJ2-7	-	-	TRBV6-5	CASGISYEQYF	TGTGCCAGCGGGATCTCCTACGAGCAGTACTTC
TRBJ1-1	TRBD1	-	TRBV5-1	CASSLGGGEGTEAFF	TGCGCCAGCAGCTTGGGAGGGGGCGAAGGCACTGAAGCTTTCTTT
TRBJ2-7	TRBD1	-	TRBV5-4	CASSPRTGLYEQYF	TGTGCCAGCAGCCCTCGGACAGGGTTATACGAGCAGTACTTC
TRBJ1-6	-	-	TRBV9	CASSRQEGTETNNSPLHF	TGTGCCAGCAGCCGCCAGGAGGGGACGGAGACCAATAATTCACCCCTCCACTTT
TRBJ1-2	TRBD1	-	TRBV4-2	CASSHVSQGANYGYTF	TGTGCCAGCAGCCATGTCTCCCAGGGGGCTAACTATGGCTACACCTTC
TRBJ1-1	-	-	TRBV10-3	CAISHGTNTEAFF	TGTGCCATCAGCCACGGGACGAACACTGAAGCTTTCTTT
TRBJ2-5	TRBD2	-	TRBV5-1	CASSLPSGGSQETQYF	TGCGCCAGCAGCTTGCCTAGCGGGGGCTCCCAAGAGACCCAGTACTTC
TRBJ1-5	-	-	TRBV6-6	CASSRGEVNQWPQHF	TGTGCCAGCAGTCGCGGAGAAGTTAATCAGTGGCCCCAGCATTTT
TRBJ2-1	TRBD2	-	TRBV27	CASSLLGGVSYNEQFF	TGTGCCAGCAGTTTACTCGGGGGGGTCAGCTACAATGAGCAGTTCTTC
TRBJ2-2	-	once	TRBV13	CASSGRGWGLTGELFF	TGTGCCAGCAGCGGAAGAGGGTGGGGCCTCACCGGGGAGCTGTTTTTT
TRBJ2-7	TRBD1	-	TRBV2	CASKKDRASYEQYF	TGTGCCAGCAAAAAGGACAGGGCGTCCTACGAGCAGTACTTC
TRBJ2-5	TRBD2	-	TRBV5-4	CASSLGLGGETQYF	TGTGCCAGCAGCTTGGGCCTCGGGGGGGAGACCCAGTACTTC
TRBJ1-6	-	-	TRBV7-3	CASSLESSYNSPLHF	TGTGCCAGCAGCTTAGAGAGCTCCTATAATTCACCCCTCCACTTT
TRBJ1-1	-	-	TRBV29-1	CSVEARREAFF	TGCAGCGTTGAAGCCCGCCGGGAAGCTTTCTTT
TRBJ1-6	-	-	TRBV2	CASSARPDSPLHF	TGTGCCAGCAGTGCCCGACCAGATTCACCCCTCCACTTT
TRBJ1-5	TRBD1	-	TRBV27	CASSQGGNGNQPQHF	TGTGCCAGCAGTCAGGGGGGGAACGGCAATCAGCCCCAGCATTTT
TRBJ1-4	-	-	TRBV5-1	CASSWTDSLNEKLFF	TGCGCCAGCAGCTGGACGGACAGTCTAAATGAAAAACTGTTTTTT
TRBJ2-2	TRBD1	-	TRBV7-7	CASSYGTGVTGELFF	TGTGCTAGCAGCTACGGGACAGGGGTCACCGGGGAGCTGTTTTTT
TRBJ1-2	TRBD1	-	TRBV27	CASSPQTGLDYGYTF	TGTGCCAGCAGTCCGCAGACAGGGTTGGACTATGGCTACACCTTC
TRBJ2-1	TRBD2	-	TRBV5-4	CASSLAGGGARHEQFF	TGTGCCAGCAGCTTGGCGGGCGGGGGGGCCCGGCATGAGCAGTTCTTC
TRBJ1-2	-	-	TRBV9	CASSVSVSYGYTF	TGTGCCAGCAGCGTATCAGTCTCCTATGGCTACACCTTC
TRBJ1-6	-	-	TRBV30	CAWGLGGSYNSPLHF	TGTGCCTGGGGTCTTGGGGGCTCCTATAATTCACCCCTCCACTTT
TRBJ1-1	TRBD1	-	TRBV28	CASSSDRGIGAFF	TGTGCCAGCAGTTCGGACAGGGGGATTGGAGCTTTCTTT
TRBJ1-2	-	-	TRBV14	CASSQNPGYGYTF	TGTGCCAGCAGCCAAAACCCAGGCTATGGCTACACCTTC
TRBJ1-5	-	-	TRBV5-5	CASSLLRDNQPQHF	TGTGCCAGCAGCTTGTTACGGGACAATCAGCCCCAGCATTTT
TRBJ1-2	-	once	TRBV6-1	CASSTKGTSGYTF	TGTGCCAGCAGCACGAAAGGGACATCAGGCTACACCTTC
TRBJ2-7	-	-	TRBV14	CASSQVTYEQYF	TGTGCCAGCAGCCAAGTGACCTACGAGCAGTACTTC
TRBJ2-1	-	-	TRBV4-3	CASSLQVRYNEQFF	TGCGCCAGCAGCCTCCAGGTTCGTTACAATGAGCAGTTCTTC
TRBJ1-1	-	few	TRBV29-1	CSVVDLGRKMNTEAFF	TGCAGCGTTGTGGACCTGGGGAGAAAAATGAACACTGAAGCTTTCTTT
TRBJ2-5	-	-	TRBV6-6	CASSYSLQETQYF	TGTGCCAGCAGTTACTCGTTACAAGAGACCCAGTACTTC
TRBJ2-7	TRBD1	-	TRBV6-1	CASSEGGQGDEQYF	TGTGCCAGCAGTGAGGGGGGACAGGGGGACGAGCAGTACTTC
TRBJ1-3	-	-	TRBV4-1	CASSQGRIGSGNTIYF	TGCGCCAGCAGCCAAGGGAGGATCGGCTCTGGAAACACCATATATTTT
TRBJ2-5	TRBD1	-	TRBV2	CASTMGTGGGTQYF	TGTGCCAGCACCATGGGGACAGGGGGAGGGACCCAGTACTTC
TRBJ1-6	TRBD1	-	TRBV7-9	CASTTPGGIHNSPLHF	TGTGCCAGCACCACACCAGGGGGCATCCATAATTCACCCCTCCACTTT
TRBJ2-2	-	-	TRBV29-1	CSVEDRRGIPGELFF	TGCAGCGTTGAAGATCGGCGGGGAATTCCCGGGGAGCTGTTTTTT
TRBJ2-5	-	-	TRBV15	CATSYRAGGTQYF	TGTGCCACCAGCTACCGGGCTGGGGGGACCCAGTACTTC
TRBJ1-1	-	-	TRBV5-4	CASSAALNTEAFF	TGTGCCAGCAGCGCAGCTCTGAACACTGAAGCTTTCTTT